These 21 T cell receptor beta chains were all obtained from the same sample, sequenced in a study of cytomegalovirus exposure and HLA in healthy donors (dated by TCRdb to 2017 to 2019). The method behind the library was the immunoSEQ multiplex PCR assay. A mixture of 60 forward primers for TCR Vbeta segments and 13 reverse primers for TCR Jbeta segments was used in the multiplex PCR. Entries here come from immuneACCESS through TCRdb and include only in-frame sequences with V and J called. Some clones fail to appear in such tables; in the studies checked, an unresolved V gene covers under half of the shortfall, and the cause of the remainder is unknown. The sample table contains about 140,000 clones; only one count was recorded for about 80% of them. Together, the top ten hold around 2.2% of the sample. Source material: PBMCs. All receptors derive from a man aged 30-40 years in good health and CMV-seronegative.

The V gene is TRBV28, the J gene TRBJ1-4, with 7 nucleotides matching TRBD1. Germline CDR1 MDHEN, CDR2 SYDVKM. The CDR3 length is 15 residues. V gave up 5 bases and J gave up 0 bases; unmatched junction bases: 3. DNA for the CDR3: TGTGCCAGCAGTCGCGGACAGGCAACTAATGAAAAACTGTTTTTT. This translates into CASSRGQATNEKLFF.

There are a few counts of this clone. V and J are TRBV28 and TRBJ1-1; D remains ambiguous. Trimming took 8 bases from V and 0 from J, leaving 16 bases between them. From germline, CDR1 is MDHEN and CDR2 SYDVKM. The CDR3 covers 15 residues. This chain's CDR3 is CASSPGGQMNTEAFF. In DNA form, the CDR3 reads TGTGCCAGCTCTCCCGGAGGGCAGATGAACACTGAAGCTTTCTTT.

This chain joins TRBV27 and TRBJ2-1, with TRBD2 matching over 7 bases. This CDR3 is 13 amino acids long. Germline loops: CDR1 MNHEY, CDR2 SMNVEV (reference sequence). J gave up 8 bases and V 5 bases, and 6 bases lay outside the gene matches. Here the CDR3 reads CASSGGGKDEQFF. CDR3 in DNA: TGTGCCAGCAGTGGGGGGGGGAAAGATGAGCAGTTCTTC.

The chain is built from TRBV5-4 and TRBJ2-7, with 10 bases matching TRBD2. Trimming removed 1 base from V and 7 bases from J; junction bases left unmatched: 8. The CDR3 contains 15 residues. Germline V lookup: CDR1 SGHNT, CDR2 YYREEE (reference sequence). CDR3 protein: CASSLPSGRADEQYF. CDR3 DNA: TGTGCCAGCAGCTTGCCGAGCGGGAGGGCTGATGAGCAGTACTTC.

The CDR3 protein is CASSLGPWGDDQPQHF. The DNA of the CDR3 is TGTGCCAGCAGCTTAGGCCCCTGGGGGGACGATCAGCCCCAGCATTTT. V usage is TRBV7-2 and J usage is TRBJ1-5; a weak D match, TRBD1 (5 bases). Germline V gene sequence: CDR1 SGHTA, CDR2 FQGNSA. The length of the CDR3 is 16 residues. V was pared by 1 base and J by 5 bases, with 15 bases between.

The chain links TRBV5-8 to TRBJ2-1; 7 bases map to TRBD1. Germline values: CDR1 SGHTS, CDR2 YDEGEE. Trimming took 5 bases from V and 4 from J; bases not matched to a gene: 12. There are 16 residues in the CDR3. The CDR3: CASRAKGTARYNEQFF. CDR3 DNA sequence: TGTGCCAGCAGAGCGAAAGGGACAGCTAGATACAATGAGCAGTTCTTC.

This clone occurred once. The rearrangement uses TRBV23-1 and TRBJ2-5; a weak D match, TRBD2 (6 bases). TRBV23-1 is known as an ORF, though its function is uncertain. The CDR3 has 12 amino acids. Trimming stripped 10 bases from V and 5 bases from J, with 14 bases between. The CDR3: CAMGGEWETQYF. The CDR3 DNA reads TGCGCCATGGGGGGAGAATGGGAGACCCAGTACTTC.

This clone appeared a single time. The chain's CDR3 is CASSLDRVRYEQYF. DNA of the CDR3: TGTGCCAGCTCACTCGACAGGGTCCGCTACGAGCAGTACTTC. This sequence joins TRBV18 and TRBJ2-7; TRBD1 agrees at 7 bases. CDR3 length: 14 residues. The V and J ends lost 4 bases and 3 bases, in that order; junction bases with no gene match: 6. Germline lookup yields CDR1 KGHSH and CDR2 LQKENI.

The gene calls are TRBV29-1 and TRBJ2-3; the match to TRBD1 covers 12 bases. The germline gives CDR1 SQVTM, CDR2 ANQGSEA. The V and J ends lost 5 bases and 4 bases, in that order; junction bases with no gene match: 4. CDR3 length: 14 residues. DNA for the CDR3: TGCAGCGTTACCGGGACAGGGGGCGCAGATACGCAGTATTTT. Residues: CSVTGTGGADTQYF.

This chain links TRBV30 with TRBJ2-6, with TRBD1 matching over 7 bases. The CDR3 spans 14 residues. The junction had 5 bases not matched to a gene; V was cut back by 5 bases and J by 4 bases. CDR1 and CDR2 from the germline V gene are GTSNPN and SVGIG (reference sequence). The CDR3 DNA follows: TGTGCCTGGGCCACAGGGGACGGGGCCAACGTCCTGACTTTC. Amino acids: CAWATGDGANVLTF.

This chain joins TRBV4-1 and TRBJ1-1; D remains ambiguous. The ends were cut back, 2 bases at V and 4 bases at J, with 17 bases in the middle. Germline CDR1 MGHRA, CDR2 YSYEKL. CDR3 size: 16 residues. This CDR3 is CASSQFYSTAGTEAFF. In DNA, the CDR3 is TGCGCCAGCAGCCAATTTTACTCCACGGCGGGCACTGAAGCTTTCTTT.

The gene calls are TRBV28 and TRBJ2-7, with D maybe TRBD2 (6 bases). The V and J ends lost 8 bases and 0 bases respectively, with 11 bases between them. CDR1 and CDR2 (germline): MDHEN, SYDVKM. The CDR3 has 13 amino acids. The CDR3 DNA reads as TGTGCCAGCCAGCGCGGGGTCTCCTACGAGCAGTACTTC. This codes for CASQRGVSYEQYF.

The CDR3 DNA is TGTGCCAGCAGTCCAGGACAGGGGCGCTATCAGCCCCAGCATTTT. Its protein is CASSPGQGRYQPQHF. V is TRBV28 and J is TRBJ1-5; 9 bases line up with TRBD1. Germline trimming cut 5 bases from V and 5 bases from J; bases unmatched to any gene: 7. CDR3 length: 15 amino acids. Germline loops: CDR1 MDHEN, CDR2 SYDVKM. Full variable domain (outside the CDR3, taken from reference TRBV28 and TRBJ1-5): DVKVTQSSRYLVKRTGEKVFLECVQDMDHENMFWYRQDPGLGLRLIYFSYDVKMKEKGDIPEGYSVSREKKERFSLILESASTNQTSMYLCASSPGQGRYQPQHFGDGTRLSIL.

The chain uses TRBV10-1 and TRBJ1-1; D possibly corresponds to TRBD1 (5 bases). V was shortened by 5 bases and J by 1 base, with 8 bases between the two germline ends. From germline, CDR1 is WNHNN and CDR2 SYGVQD (reference sequence). The CDR3 sequence is 13 residues long. CDR3: CASSRDWNTEAFF. Written as DNA, the CDR3 is TGCGCCAGCAGTCGGGACTGGAACACTGAAGCTTTCTTT.

This chain connects TRBV21-1 to TRBJ2-1; the table's D call, TRBD1, has no DNA check behind it. TRBV21-1 is labeled a pseudogene. This CDR3 spans 12 amino acids. Here the CDR3 reads CASLDRVNEQFF. CDR3 sequence (DNA): TGTGCCAGCTTAGACAGGGTCAATGAGCAGTTCTTC.

This clone was seen a handful of times. This chain's CDR3 is CASRTGSSYNSPLHF. CDR3 in DNA: TGTGCCAGCAGAACAGGGAGCTCCTATAATTCACCCCTCCACTTT. This sequence joins TRBV5-6 and TRBJ1-6; maybe TRBD1 (6 bases). The CDR3 runs 15 residues. V was clipped by 5 bases and J by 0 bases, with 9 bases between them. Germline CDR1 and CDR2: SGHDT and YYEEEE. The complete variable domain, with remaining parts taken from reference TRBV5-6 and TRBJ1-6, reads DAGVTQSPTHLIKTRGQQVTLRCSPKSGHDTVSWYQQALGQGPQFIFQYYEEEERQRGNFPDRFSGHQFPNYSSELNVNALLLGDSALYLCASRTGSSYNSPLHFGNGTRLTVT.

Worth noting for this clone: Within the sample, other DNA sequences also encode this same CDR3. CDR3 region: CASSVIVGRSTGELFF. CDR3 nucleotides: TGTGCCAGCAGTGTTATCGTCGGGAGGTCCACCGGGGAGCTGTTTTTT. J is TRBJ2-2 and V is TRBV2; TRBD2 matches at 7 bases. Trimming cost V 4 bases and J 4 bases; bases outside gene matches: 9. The CDR3 runs 16 residues. The germline V gene encodes CDR1 SNHLY and CDR2 FYNNEI.

Of note for this clone: A read error may explain this, as a much larger clone is one base away. V usage is TRBV7-6 and J usage is TRBJ2-7, with 11 bases aligning to TRBD2. CDR1 and CDR2 (germline): SGHVS, FNYEAQ. This CDR3 is built from 15 residues. V lost 5 bases, J lost 0 bases, and 3 bases stayed unmatched. DNA of the CDR3: TGTGCCAGCAGCCAAGGACTAGCGGGCTCCTACGAGCAGTACTTC. Its protein product is CASSQGLAGSYEQYF.

The V gene is TRBV29-1, the J gene TRBJ2-5; no reliable D call. CDR3 length equals 13 residues. The germline V and J ends were trimmed by 1 base and 1 base, with 7 bases remaining between them. Germline CDR1 reads SQVTM; CDR2 reads ANQGSEA. The CDR3 protein is CSVEVQSQETQYF. CDR3 nucleotides: TGCAGCGTTGAAGTACAGAGCCAAGAGACCCAGTACTTC.

This chain uses TRBV6-5 with TRBJ2-1; 7 nucleotides line up with TRBD2. Germline V CDR1 and CDR2: MNHEY, SVGAGI. The CDR3 is 15 residues long. After removal of 5 bases from V and 7 bases from J, the junction contained 11 bases not matched to a gene. Here the CDR3 reads CASSQPSGVKNEQFF. The CDR3 DNA is TGTGCCAGCAGTCAACCTAGCGGAGTGAAGAATGAGCAGTTCTTC.

The chain links TRBV2 to TRBJ2-5, with 7 bases lining up with TRBD1. CDR1 SNHLY and CDR2 FYNNEI come from the germline V gene. This CDR3 is 15 amino acids long. The V gene end was trimmed by 5 bases and the J gene end by 3 bases; junction bases not matched to a gene: 9. The CDR3 protein is CASSPLGTAKETQYF. DNA of the CDR3: TGTGCCAGCAGTCCCCTCGGGACAGCTAAAGAGACCCAGTACTTC.